This TCR beta chain is drawn from a study of shared clonotypes between healthy human individuals. Whole-study results and caveats: Compared with clonotypes that all four donors shared, non-shared clonotypes had lower generation probabilities.

Naive CD8 cells lacked CD45RO, underwent positive selection for CCR7 and left out terminally differentiated effector memory CD45RA+ cells. Germline assignment: CDR1 MGHRA and CDR2 YSYEKL. The germline V and J ends were trimmed by 3 bases and 9 bases, with 18 bases remaining between them. The CDR3 has 14 residues. The method was immunoSEQ multiplex PCR; TCRdb's version includes in-frame clones alone and lacks a portion of them. The table lists about 2 million clones, about 95% of them singletons, with approximately 1.2% in the top ten. On this clone: Its antigen is not identified.

This chain joins TRBV4-1 and TRBJ2-7; tentative D call: TRBD1 (7 bases). The sequencing input was naive CD8+ T cells sorted from blood. This sequence originates from a man between 18 and 29 years old in good health. The CDR3 loop is CASSQPGGQLGQYF. The DNA of the CDR3 is TGCGCCAGCAGCCAGCCCGGGGGACAGCTAGGGCAGTACTTC.